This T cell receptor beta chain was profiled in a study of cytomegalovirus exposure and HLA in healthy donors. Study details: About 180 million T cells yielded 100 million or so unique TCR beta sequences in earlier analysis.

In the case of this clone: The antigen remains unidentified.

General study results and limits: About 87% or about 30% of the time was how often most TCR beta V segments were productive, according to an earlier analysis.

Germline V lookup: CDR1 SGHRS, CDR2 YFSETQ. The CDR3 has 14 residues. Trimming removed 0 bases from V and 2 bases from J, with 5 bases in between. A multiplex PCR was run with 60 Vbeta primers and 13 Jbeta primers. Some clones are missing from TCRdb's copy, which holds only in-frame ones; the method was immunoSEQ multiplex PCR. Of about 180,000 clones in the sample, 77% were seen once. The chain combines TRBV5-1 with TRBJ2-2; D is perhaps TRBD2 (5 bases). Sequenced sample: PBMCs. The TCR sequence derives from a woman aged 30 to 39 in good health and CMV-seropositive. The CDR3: CASSLGLNTGELFF. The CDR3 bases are TGCGCCAGCAGCTTGGGACTAAACACCGGGGAGCTGTTTTTT. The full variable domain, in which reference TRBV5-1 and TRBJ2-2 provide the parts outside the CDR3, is KAGVTQTPRYLIKTRGQQVTLSCSPISGHRSVSWYQQTPGQGLQFLFEYFSETQRNKGNFPGRFSGRQFSNSRSEMNVSTLELGDSALYLCASSLGLNTGELFFGEGSRLTVL.